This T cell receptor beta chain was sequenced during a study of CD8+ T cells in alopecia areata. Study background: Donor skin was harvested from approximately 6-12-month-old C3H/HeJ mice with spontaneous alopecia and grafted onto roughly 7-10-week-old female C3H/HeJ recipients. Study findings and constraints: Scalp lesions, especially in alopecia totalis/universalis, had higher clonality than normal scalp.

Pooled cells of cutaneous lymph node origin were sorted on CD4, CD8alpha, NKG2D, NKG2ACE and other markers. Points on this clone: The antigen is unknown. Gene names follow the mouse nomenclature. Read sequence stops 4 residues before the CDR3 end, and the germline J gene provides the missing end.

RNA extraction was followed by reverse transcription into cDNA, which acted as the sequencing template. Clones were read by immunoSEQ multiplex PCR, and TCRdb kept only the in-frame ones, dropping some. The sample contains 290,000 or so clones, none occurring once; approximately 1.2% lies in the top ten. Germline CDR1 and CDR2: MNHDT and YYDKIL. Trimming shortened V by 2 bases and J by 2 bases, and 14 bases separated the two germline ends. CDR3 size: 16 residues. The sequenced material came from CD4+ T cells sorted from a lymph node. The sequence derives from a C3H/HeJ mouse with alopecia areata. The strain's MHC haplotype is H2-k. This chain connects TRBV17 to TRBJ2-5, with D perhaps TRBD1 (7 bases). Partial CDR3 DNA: TGTGCTAGCAGTAGACGCAGGGGGGACCTCCAAGAC. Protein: CASSRRRGDLQD. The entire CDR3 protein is CASSRRRGDLQDTQYF.